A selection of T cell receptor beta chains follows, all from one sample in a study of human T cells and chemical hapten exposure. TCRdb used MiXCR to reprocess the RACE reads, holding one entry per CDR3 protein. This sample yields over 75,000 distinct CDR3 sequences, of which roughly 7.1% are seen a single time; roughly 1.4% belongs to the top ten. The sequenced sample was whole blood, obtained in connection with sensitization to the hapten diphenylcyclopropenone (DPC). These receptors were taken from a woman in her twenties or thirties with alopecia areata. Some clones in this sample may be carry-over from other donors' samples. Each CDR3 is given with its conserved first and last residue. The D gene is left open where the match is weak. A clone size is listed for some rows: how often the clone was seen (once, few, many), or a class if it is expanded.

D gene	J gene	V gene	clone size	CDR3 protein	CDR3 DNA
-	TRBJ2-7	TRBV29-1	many	CSTRRPLPSF	TGCAGCACCCGGCGCCCGCTGCCGTCCTTC
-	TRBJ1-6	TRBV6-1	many	CASTGTRNSPLHF	TGTGCCAGCACGGGGACAAGGAATTCACCCCTCCACTTT
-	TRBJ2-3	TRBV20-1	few	CSAYPLTKTDTQYF	TGCAGTGCTTATCCCTTGACTAAGACAGATACGCAGTATTTT
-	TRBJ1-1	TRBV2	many	CASSDQVLRNTEAFF	TGTGCCAGCAGTGATCAAGTTCTAAGGAACACTGAAGCTTTCTTT
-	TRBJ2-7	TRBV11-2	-	CASSLVGPGRVSYEQYF	TGTGCCAGCAGCTTAGTCGGACCAGGACGGGTCAGTTACGAGCAGTACTTC
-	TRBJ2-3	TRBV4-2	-	CASSQDLGGGAPYF	TGTGCCAGCAGCCAAGATCTAGGAGGGGGGGCCCCGTATTTT
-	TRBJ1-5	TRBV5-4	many	CASSLGTGTPQPQHF	TGTGCCAGCAGCTTGGGGACCGGGACACCTCAGCCCCAGCATTTT
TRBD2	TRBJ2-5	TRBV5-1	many	CASSIGLAGETQYF	TGCGCCAGCAGCATCGGACTAGCGGGAGAGACCCAGTACTTC
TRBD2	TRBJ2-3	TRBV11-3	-	CASSLGPAGALTDTQYF	TGTGCCAGCAGCTTAGGGCCAGCGGGGGCCCTCACAGATACGCAGTATTTT
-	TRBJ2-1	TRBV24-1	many	CATSLGGGTYNEQFF	TGTGCCACCAGCCTGGGTGGTGGGACCTACAATGAGCAGTTCTTC
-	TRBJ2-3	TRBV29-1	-	CSVVRALRTDTQYF	TGCAGCGTTGTTAGGGCATTGAGAACAGATACGCAGTATTTT
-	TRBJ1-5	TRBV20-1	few	CSASNGNQPQHF	TGCAGTGCTAGCAACGGCAATCAGCCCCAGCATTTT
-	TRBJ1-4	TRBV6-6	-	CASSYGQGASEKLFF	TGTGCCAGCAGTTACGGGCAAGGGGCTAGTGAAAAACTGTTTTTT
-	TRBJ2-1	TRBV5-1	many	CASSVGGPDNYNEQFF	TGCGCCAGCAGCGTTGGGGGTCCAGATAACTACAATGAGCAGTTCTTC
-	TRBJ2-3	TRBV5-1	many	CASSFGPQTTDTQYF	TGCGCCAGCAGCTTCGGACCCCAGACCACAGATACGCAGTATTTT
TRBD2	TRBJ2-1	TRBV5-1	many	CASSLAVTSGQQREFF	TGCGCCAGCAGCTTGGCCGTGACTAGCGGGCAGCAGAGGGAGTTCTTC
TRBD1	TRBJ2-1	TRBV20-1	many	CSALLSGTGLSSEQFF	TGCAGTGCCCTACTTAGTGGGACAGGGTTATCATCGGAGCAGTTCTTC
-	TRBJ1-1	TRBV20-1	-	CSANGGRANTEAFF	TGCAGTGCTAACGGAGGTCGGGCGAACACTGAAGCTTTCTTT
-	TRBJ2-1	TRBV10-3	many	CAIRHGDIYNEQFF	TGTGCCATACGACATGGGGACATTTACAATGAGCAGTTCTTC
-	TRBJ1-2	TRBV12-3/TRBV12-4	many	CASSLFGGANYGYTF	TGTGCCAGCAGTTTATTCGGGGGAGCTAACTATGGCTACACCTTC
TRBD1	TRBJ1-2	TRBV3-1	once	CASTPGGVLFGLGYTF	TGTGCCAGCACCCCAGGGGGAGTATTGTTCGGTCTGGGCTACACCTTC
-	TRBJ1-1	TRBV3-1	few	CASSQGGLLTEAFF	TGTGCCAGCAGCCAAGGGGGATTGCTCACTGAAGCTTTCTTT
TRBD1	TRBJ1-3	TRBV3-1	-	CASGRGQGGNTIYF	TGTGCCAGCGGAAGGGGACAGGGAGGAAACACCATATATTTT
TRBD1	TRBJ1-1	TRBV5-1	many	CASSQRGDRGTTEAFF	TGCGCCAGCTCCCAACGGGGGGACAGGGGAACAACTGAAGCTTTCTTT
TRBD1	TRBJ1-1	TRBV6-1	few	CASREDRGNMNTEAFF	TGTGCCAGCAGGGAGGACAGGGGGAATATGAACACTGAAGCTTTCTTT
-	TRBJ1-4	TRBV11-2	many	CASSLGRGPTNEKLFF	TGTGCCAGCAGCTTAGGGAGAGGGCCTACTAATGAAAAACTGTTTTTT
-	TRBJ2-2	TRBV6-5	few	CASSPWSGDLANTGELFF	TGTGCCAGCAGCCCTTGGTCCGGGGACCTCGCGAACACCGGGGAGCTGTTTTTT
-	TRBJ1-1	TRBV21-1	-	CASSKKKQANTEAFF	TGTGCCAGCAGCAAAAAAAAACAGGCTAACACTGAAGCTTTCTTT
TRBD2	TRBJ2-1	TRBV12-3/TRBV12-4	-	CASSRVTSGVGSYNEQFF	TGTGCCAGCAGTCGGGTGACTAGCGGGGTCGGCTCCTACAATGAGCAGTTCTTC
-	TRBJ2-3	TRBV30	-	CAWSHPLEGWVTDTQYF	TGTGCCTGGAGCCATCCCTTGGAGGGATGGGTCACAGATACGCAGTATTTT
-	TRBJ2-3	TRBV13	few	CASSPPEGTDTQYF	TGTGCCAGCAGCCCCCCTGAGGGGACAGATACGCAGTATTTT
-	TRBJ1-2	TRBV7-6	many	CASSLGGQGPNYGYTF	TGTGCCAGCAGCTTAGGAGGGCAGGGGCCCAACTATGGCTACACCTTC
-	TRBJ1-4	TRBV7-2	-	CASSLAWSTPGKLFF	TGTGCCAGCAGCTTAGCGTGGTCCACCCCGGGAAAACTGTTTTTT
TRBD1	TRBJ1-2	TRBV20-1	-	CSASNRGGDGYTF	TGCAGTGCTAGTAACAGGGGAGGGGATGGCTACACCTTC
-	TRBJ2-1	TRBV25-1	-	CASSDASWTEGYNEQFF	TGTGCCAGCAGTGACGCATCCTGGACAGAGGGCTACAATGAGCAGTTCTTC
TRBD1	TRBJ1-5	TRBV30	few	CAWDRDRGPNQPQHF	TGTGCCTGGGACCGGGACAGGGGGCCTAATCAGCCCCAGCATTTT
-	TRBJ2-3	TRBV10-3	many	CAISESRESTDTQYF	TGTGCCATCAGTGAATCGCGCGAAAGCACAGATACGCAGTATTTT
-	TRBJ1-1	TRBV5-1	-	CAGSLESGDITEAFF	TGCGCCGGCAGCTTGGAGTCAGGGGATATCACTGAAGCTTTCTTT
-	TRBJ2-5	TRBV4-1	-	CASSPGVSSGETQYF	TGCGCCAGCAGCCCAGGCGTGTCGAGCGGAGAGACCCAGTACTTC
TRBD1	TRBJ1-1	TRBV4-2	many	CASSRQGGNTEAFF	TGTGCCAGCAGCAGACAGGGGGGAAACACTGAAGCTTTCTTT
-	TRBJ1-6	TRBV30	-	CASKHGNSPLHF	TGTGCCTCGAAACACGGAAATTCACCCCTCCACTTT
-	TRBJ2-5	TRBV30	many	CAWSVLVQETQYF	TGTGCCTGGAGTGTACTTGTCCAAGAGACCCAGTACTTC
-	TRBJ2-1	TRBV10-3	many	CAISESDGLYNEQFF	TGTGCCATCAGTGAGTCCGACGGCCTATACAATGAGCAGTTCTTC
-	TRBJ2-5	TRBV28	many	CASSQNSLQETQYF	TGTGCCAGCAGTCAAAACAGCCTCCAAGAGACCCAGTACTTC
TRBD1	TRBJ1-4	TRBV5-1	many	CASSGGQGRWEKLFF	TGCGCCAGCAGCGGGGGACAGGGGAGATGGGAAAAACTGTTTTTT
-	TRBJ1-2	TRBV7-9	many	CASRGGKDRNYGYTF	TGTGCCAGCAGGGGGGGGAAAGACAGGAACTATGGCTACACCTTC
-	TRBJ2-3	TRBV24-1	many	CATSDRGGGSTDTQYF	TGTGCCACCAGTGATCGGGGAGGGGGGAGCACAGATACGCAGTATTTT
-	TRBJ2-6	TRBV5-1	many	CASSPDGANVLTF	TGCGCCAGCAGCCCCGATGGAGCCAACGTCCTGACTTTC
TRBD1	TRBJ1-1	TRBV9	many	CASSVGQRNTEAFF	TGTGCCAGCAGCGTGGGACAGAGGAACACTGAAGCTTTCTTT
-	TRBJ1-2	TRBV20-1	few	CSARDRSGWVRGYTF	TGCAGTGCTAGAGATCGATCAGGGTGGGTTCGTGGCTACACCTTC
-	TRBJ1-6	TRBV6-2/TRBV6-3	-	CASSLTGQDNSPLHF	TGTGCCAGCAGTTTGACGGGTCAGGATAATTCACCCCTCCACTTT
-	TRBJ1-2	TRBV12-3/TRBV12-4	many	CASSLFRGGYGYTF	TGTGCCAGCAGTTTATTCCGGGGGGGCTATGGCTACACCTTC